This T cell receptor (beta chain) was identified in a study of cytomegalovirus exposure and HLA in healthy donors. Study information: Assignment to the Caucasian-associated ancestry cluster applied to about 80% of the approximately 370 genotyped donors. Study results and limitations: Data from an earlier analysis indicated that most TCR beta V segments were productive either about 87% or about 30% of the time. V- and J-gene trimming in TCR beta was tied to a missense DCLRE1C variant by an analysis performed later.

Germline CDR1 and CDR2: SGHAT and FQDESV (reference sequence). The CDR3 is 15 residues long. Trimming stripped 5 bases from V and 5 bases from J, with 15 bases between. 13 Jbeta primers and 60 Vbeta primers were used for the PCR. Some clones are missing from TCRdb's copy, which holds only in-frame ones; the method was immunoSEQ multiplex PCR. Counted here are roughly 120,000 clones, 80% occurring once; the ten biggest clones make up 0.24%. As to this clone: Its antigen is not known.

The chain employs TRBV11-1 and TRBJ2-2, with D perhaps TRBD1 (6 bases). Sequences were obtained from PBMCs. This receptor was identified in a man over 45 in good health and CMV-seronegative. The CDR3 DNA reads as TGTGCCAGCAGCCCCCCCCAGGGGATTACCGGGGAGCTGTTTTTT. Its protein is CASSPPQGITGELFF.